This T cell receptor (beta chain) is from a study of T cells in Graves' hyperthyroidism and ophthalmopathy. Overall study findings and caveats: Blood also showed most of the thyroid clonotypes that were expanded above 0.001. A model using 13 V-J features told ophthalmopathy apart from stable hyperthyroidism.

This clonotype was counted ten times or more. The antigen is unknown. Researchers amplified the TCR beta CDR3 regions from RNA transcripts. During a first-round RT-PCR of the TCR CDR3, the HTBI primer set was used. TCRdb analysed the multiplex PCR reads with MiXCR anew, one entry per CDR3 protein. The table lists approximately 620,000 distinct CDR3 sequences, about 16% of them singletons. Ophthalmopathy patients had moderate-to-severe active disease, CAS ≥3, NOSPECS ≥4, and disease duration under 3 months. Uncontrolled infections, other autoimmune diseases, pregnancy or lactation led to exclusion of patients. The sequence came from a woman aged 40 to 50 with Graves' ophthalmopathy. Sequenced input: blood.

CDR3 DNA: TGTGCCAGCAGCCCCGACCAGGGATATTCGTACGAGCAGTACTTC. This gives the protein CASSPDQGYSYEQYF. This chain uses TRBV3-1 with TRBJ2-7; the D gene is possibly TRBD1 (5 bases). V was pared by 4 bases and J by 4 bases, with 17 bases between. There are 15 residues in the CDR3. CDR1 is LGHDT and CDR2 is YNNKEL in the germline V gene (reference sequence).